The 11 T cell receptor beta chains reported below all come from one sample, sequenced in a study of cytomegalovirus exposure and HLA in healthy donors. 60 Vbeta and 13 Jbeta primers were used in PCR. Assay used: immunoSEQ multiplex PCR; TCRdb lists only in-frame clones, some missing. This sample yields around 89,000 clones, of which more than 65% are seen a single time; approximately 1.2% belongs to the top ten. Sequenced material: PBMCs. The receptors stem from a girl aged 2 to 10 in good health and CMV-seropositive.

This chain links TRBV28 with TRBJ1-2; 10 bases map to TRBD1. J gave up 5 bases and V 1 base, and 4 bases lay outside the gene matches. Germline-derived CDR1 and CDR2 are MDHEN and SYDVKM. This CDR3 contains 15 residues. As DNA, the CDR3 is TGTGCCAGCAGTTTATCGGGGACAGGGGTTTATGGCTACACCTTC. Protein: CASSLSGTGVYGYTF.

This clone was counted only a few times. The chain recombines TRBV12-5 with TRBJ2-7; 11 bases match TRBD2. The germline CDR1 and CDR2 sequences are LGHNT and FRNRAP. V lost 3 bases, J lost 7 bases, and 8 bases stayed unmatched. This CDR3 spans 15 amino acids. CDR3 bases: TGTGCTAGTGGTTTCATGACTAGCGGGAAAATGGAGCAGTACTTC. Translated, it gives CASGFMTSGKMEQYF.

The chain joins TRBV30 to TRBJ2-7; 7 nucleotides line up with TRBD1. The J segment lost 5 bases and the V segment lost 0 bases, leaving 19 bases of the junction unmatched. CDR1 is GTSNPN, CDR2 SVGIG, per germline (reference sequence). The CDR3 is 18 amino acids. CDR3 DNA: TGTGCCTGGAGTGTATTCTCCTTCGGGACAGTGCTCGAGGACGAGCAGTACTTC. This sequence encodes CAWSVFSFGTVLEDEQYF.

The chain couples TRBV28 to TRBJ1-5, with a possible D match to TRBD1 (6 bases). Trimming removed 5 bases at V and 1 base at J, with 12 bases between. Germline-derived CDR1 and CDR2 are MDHEN and SYDVKM. The CDR3 has 15 residues. CDR3 DNA sequence: TGTGCCAGCAGTCATATGGGACAAAGCAATCAGCCCCAGCATTTT. Amino acid sequence: CASSHMGQSNQPQHF.

The chain links TRBV20-1 to TRBJ2-1; D not certain. V lost 1 base and J lost 13, with 11 bases in between. CDR1 DFQATT and CDR2 SNEGSKA come from the germline V gene (reference sequence). The CDR3 is 11 amino acids. The chain's CDR3 is CSARGAAIQFF. Written as DNA, the CDR3 is TGCAGTGCTAGAGGGGCAGCCATCCAGTTCTTC.

The chain uses TRBV6-5 and TRBJ2-3; 10 nucleotides agree with TRBD1. CDR1 is MNHEY, CDR2 SVGAGI, per germline. The CDR3 spans 15 residues. J lost 6 bases, V lost 8 bases, and 11 bases had no gene match. The CDR3 region is CASRGDRGRYDTQYF. The CDR3 coding sequence is TGTGCCAGCCGTGGGGACAGGGGTCGGTATGATACGCAGTATTTT.

This clone was found a few times. The J gene is TRBJ2-1, the V gene TRBV14, with 9 bases that match TRBD2. Germline lookup yields CDR1 SGHDN and CDR2 FVKESK. This CDR3 is built from 15 residues. The V and J ends lost 4 bases and 4 bases, in that order; junction bases with no gene match: 5. The CDR3 sequence is CASSRAGGLYNEQFF. The CDR3 DNA is TGTGCCAGCAGCCGAGCGGGGGGACTTTACAATGAGCAGTTCTTC.

The chain employs TRBV6-5 and TRBJ2-7, with TRBD1 matching over 8 bases. The germline gives CDR1 MNHEY, CDR2 SVGAGI. V dropped 0 bases and J dropped 5; count of bases not matched to a gene: 9. CDR3 length: 16 amino acids. The CDR3 nucleotides are TGTGCCAGCAGTTACTCGATGGCTCAGGGGGCCCACGAGCAGTACTTC. The encoded protein is CASSYSMAQGAHEQYF.

The gene calls are TRBV5-4 and TRBJ2-7; 8 bases align to TRBD2. J gave up 5 bases and V 3 bases, and 7 bases lay outside the gene matches. Per germline, CDR1 SGHNT and CDR2 YYREEE (reference sequence). The CDR3 is made up of 14 amino acids. The CDR3: CASSYLTSDHEQYF. DNA of the CDR3: TGTGCCAGCAGCTATCTGACTAGCGACCACGAGCAGTACTTC.

This chain joins TRBV28 and TRBJ2-1, with 12 bases matching TRBD2. CDR3 length equals 13 residues. Unmatched junction bases numbered 4, after V lost 7 bases and J lost 9 bases. Germline lookup yields CDR1 MDHEN and CDR2 SYDVKM. As DNA, the CDR3 is TGTGCCAGCACTAGCGGGAGGGAGACTGAGCAGTTCTTC. Encoded protein: CASTSGRETEQFF. Together with reference TRBV28 and TRBJ2-1, the CDR3 gives the full variable domain: DVKVTQSSRYLVKRTGEKVFLECVQDMDHENMFWYRQDPGLGLRLIYFSYDVKMKEKGDIPEGYSVSREKKERFSLILESASTNQTSMYLCASTSGRETEQFFGPGTRLTVL.

This sequence joins TRBV5-1 and TRBJ1-1; tentative D call: TRBD1 (6 bases). Germline loops: CDR1 SGHRS, CDR2 YFSETQ. The ends were cut back, 6 bases at V and 1 base at J, with 13 bases in the middle. The CDR3 is 14 amino acids. CDR3 loop: CASTITDRNTEAFF. As DNA, the CDR3 is TGCGCCAGCACCATAACGGACAGGAACACTGAAGCTTTCTTT.